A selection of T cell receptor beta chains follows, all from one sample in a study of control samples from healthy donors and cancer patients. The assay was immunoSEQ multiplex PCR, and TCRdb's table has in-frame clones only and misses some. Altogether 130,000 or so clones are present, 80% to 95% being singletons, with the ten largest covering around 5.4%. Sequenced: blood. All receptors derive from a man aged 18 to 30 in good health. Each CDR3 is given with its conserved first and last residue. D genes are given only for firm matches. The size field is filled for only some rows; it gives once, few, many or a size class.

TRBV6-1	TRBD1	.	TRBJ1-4	CASSEIQGAQGEKLFF	TGTGCCAGCAGTGAAATACAGGGGGCGCAGGGGGAAAAACTGTTTTTT
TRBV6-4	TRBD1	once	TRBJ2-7	CARTDRDEQYF	TGTGCCAGGACGGACAGGGACGAGCAGTACTTC
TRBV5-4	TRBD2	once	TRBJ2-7	CASSRTGGSEQYF	TGTGCCAGCAGCCGAACGGGGGGAAGCGAGCAGTACTTC
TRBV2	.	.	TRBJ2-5	CASSRTTQYF	TGTGCCAGCAGCCGGACTACCCAGTACTTC
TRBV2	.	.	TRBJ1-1	CASSVADMNTEAFF	TGTGCCAGCAGTGTGGCAGACATGAACACTGAAGCTTTCTTT
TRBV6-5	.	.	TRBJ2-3	CASPEVPRAPDTQYF	TGTGCCAGCCCCGAGGTTCCCAGGGCCCCAGATACGCAGTATTTT
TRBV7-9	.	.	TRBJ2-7	CASSLGPEQYF	TGTGCCAGCAGCCTAGGACCGGAGCAGTACTTC
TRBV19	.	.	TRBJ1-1	CASSVTASYTEAFF	TGTGCCAGTAGTGTGACGGCTTCGTACACTGAAGCTTTCTTT
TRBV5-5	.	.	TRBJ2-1	CASSLLRGNEQFF	TGTGCCAGCAGCTTGCTTAGGGGCAATGAGCAGTTCTTC
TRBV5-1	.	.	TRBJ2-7	CASSLGGDYEQYF	TGCGCCAGCAGCTTGGGAGGGGACTACGAGCAGTACTTC
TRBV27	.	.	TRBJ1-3	CASSLYWGAGNTIYF	TGTGCCAGCAGTTTATACTGGGGCGCTGGAAACACCATATATTTT